The clone carrying this T cell receptor beta chain was detected once. Its cognate antigen is unknown. Clones were read by immunoSEQ multiplex PCR, and TCRdb kept only the in-frame ones, dropping some. The sample consists of around 20,000 clones, approximately 80% of them appearing once. This sample stems from a study of PD-1 blockade in classical Hodgkin lymphoma. Regarding time point: cycle 4 day 1 (C4D1), after 5 to 7 weeks of nivolumab. Following autologous stem cell transplantation, relapse occurred in every patient, and exposure to brentuximab vedotin varied. Best responses fell into complete response, partial response or progressive disease. Study findings and constraints: Partial responders and progressors had significantly lower baseline TCR diversity. According to reports, newly diagnosed patients had lower baseline TCR diversity than healthy donors, and relapsed/refractory patients had lower baseline TCR diversity still. Why repertoires differed is undefined; disease activity or prior therapy possibly contributed.

The CDR3 loop spans 19 amino acids. With V trimmed by 0 bases and J by 8 bases, 16 bases remained unmatched. Looked up from germline, CDR1 is SNHLY and CDR2 is FYNNEI. The chain employs TRBV2 and TRBJ1-5; TRBD1 matches 10 bases. The clonotype was recovered from a human donor with classical Hodgkin lymphoma. Sequencing was performed on peripheral blood mononuclear cells (PBMCs), taken before the fourth cycle of nivolumab. CDR3 region: CASSEALFSGQGDLKPQHF. The CDR3 DNA is TGTGCCAGCAGTGAAGCGCTTTTTTCCGGACAGGGGGACTTAAAGCCCCAGCATTTT.